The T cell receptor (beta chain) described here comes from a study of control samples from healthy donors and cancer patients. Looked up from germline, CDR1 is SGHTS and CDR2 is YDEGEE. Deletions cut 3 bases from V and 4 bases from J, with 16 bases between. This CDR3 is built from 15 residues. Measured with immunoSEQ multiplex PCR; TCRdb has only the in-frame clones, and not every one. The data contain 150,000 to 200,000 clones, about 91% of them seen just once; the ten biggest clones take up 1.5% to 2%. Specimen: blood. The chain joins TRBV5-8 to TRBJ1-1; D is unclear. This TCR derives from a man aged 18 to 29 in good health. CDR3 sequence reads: CASSSLTDLTTEAFF. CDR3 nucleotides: TGTGCCAGCAGCTCCCTGACCGATTTAACCACTGAAGCTTTCTTT.